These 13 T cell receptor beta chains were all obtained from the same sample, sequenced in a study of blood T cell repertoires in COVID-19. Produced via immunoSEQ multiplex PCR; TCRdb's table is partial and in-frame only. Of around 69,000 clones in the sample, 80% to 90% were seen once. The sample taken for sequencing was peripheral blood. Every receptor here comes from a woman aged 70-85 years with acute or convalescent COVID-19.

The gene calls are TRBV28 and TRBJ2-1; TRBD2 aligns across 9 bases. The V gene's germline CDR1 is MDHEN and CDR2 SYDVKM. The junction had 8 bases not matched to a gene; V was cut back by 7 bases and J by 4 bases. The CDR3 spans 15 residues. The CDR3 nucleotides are TGTGCCAGCACTCCATCCCTAGCGGGATACAATGAGCAGTTCTTC. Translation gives CASTPSLAGYNEQFF.

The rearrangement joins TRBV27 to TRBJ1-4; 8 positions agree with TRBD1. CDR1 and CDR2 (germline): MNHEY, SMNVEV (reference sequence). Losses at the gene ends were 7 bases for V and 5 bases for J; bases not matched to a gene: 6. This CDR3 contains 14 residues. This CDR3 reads CASTTRTGNEKLFF. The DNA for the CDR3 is TGTGCCAGCACCACAAGGACAGGGAATGAAAAACTGTTTTTT.

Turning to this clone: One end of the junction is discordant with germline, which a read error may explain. The CDR3: CASSAGMNTEAFF. The CDR3 DNA sequence: TGTGCCTCCAGCGCGGGTATGAACACTGAAGCTTTCTTT. This chain uses TRBV24-1 with TRBJ1-1, with D unclear. The CDR3 contains 13 residues. Germline V gene lookup returns CDR1 KGHDR and CDR2 SFDVKD.

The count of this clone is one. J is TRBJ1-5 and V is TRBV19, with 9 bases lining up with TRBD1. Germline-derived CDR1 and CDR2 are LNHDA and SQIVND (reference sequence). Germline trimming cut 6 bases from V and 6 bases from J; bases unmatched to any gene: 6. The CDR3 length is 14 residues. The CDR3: CASRLTGGRQPQHF. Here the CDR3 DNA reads TGTGCCAGTAGATTAACAGGGGGCCGTCAGCCCCAGCATTTT.

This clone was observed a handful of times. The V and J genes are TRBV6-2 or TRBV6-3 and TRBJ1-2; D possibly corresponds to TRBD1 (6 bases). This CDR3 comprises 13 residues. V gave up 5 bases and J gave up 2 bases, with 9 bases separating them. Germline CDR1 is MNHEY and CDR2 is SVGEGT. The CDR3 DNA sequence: TGTGCCAGCAGTCGGACAGCAAACTATGGCTACACCTTC. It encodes CASSRTANYGYTF.

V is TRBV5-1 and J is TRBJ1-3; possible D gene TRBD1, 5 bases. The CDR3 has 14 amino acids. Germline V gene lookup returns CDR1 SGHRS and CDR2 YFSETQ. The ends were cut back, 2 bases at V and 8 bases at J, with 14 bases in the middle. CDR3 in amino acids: CASSLPGPGDTIYF. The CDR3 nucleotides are TGCGCCAGCAGCTTACCGGGCCCGGGGGACACCATATATTTT.

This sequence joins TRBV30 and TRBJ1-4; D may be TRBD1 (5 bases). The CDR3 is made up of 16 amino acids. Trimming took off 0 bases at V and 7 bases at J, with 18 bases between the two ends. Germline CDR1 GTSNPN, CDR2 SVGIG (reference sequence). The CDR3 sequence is CAWSVPFQGIGEKLFF. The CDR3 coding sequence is TGTGCCTGGAGTGTTCCGTTCCAGGGTATTGGTGAAAAACTGTTTTTT.

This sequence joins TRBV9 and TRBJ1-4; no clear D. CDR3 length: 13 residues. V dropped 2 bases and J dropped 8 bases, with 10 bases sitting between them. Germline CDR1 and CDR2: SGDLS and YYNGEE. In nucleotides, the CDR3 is TGTGCCAGCAGCGTTTCAGTATGGGAAAAACTGTTTTTT. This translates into CASSVSVWEKLFF.

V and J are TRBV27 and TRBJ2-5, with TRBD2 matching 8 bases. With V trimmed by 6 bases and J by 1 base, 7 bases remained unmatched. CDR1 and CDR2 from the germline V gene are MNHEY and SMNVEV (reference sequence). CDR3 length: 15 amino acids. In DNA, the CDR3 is TGTGCCAGCAGCTTCTACGGGACTAGCCAAGAGACCCAGTACTTC. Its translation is CASSFYGTSQETQYF.

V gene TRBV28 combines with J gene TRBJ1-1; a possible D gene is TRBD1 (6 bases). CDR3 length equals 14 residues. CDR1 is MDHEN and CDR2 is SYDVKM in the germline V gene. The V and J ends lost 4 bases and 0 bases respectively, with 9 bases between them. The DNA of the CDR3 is TGTGCCAGCAGTTCCGGACAGATGAACACTGAAGCTTTCTTT. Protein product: CASSSGQMNTEAFF.

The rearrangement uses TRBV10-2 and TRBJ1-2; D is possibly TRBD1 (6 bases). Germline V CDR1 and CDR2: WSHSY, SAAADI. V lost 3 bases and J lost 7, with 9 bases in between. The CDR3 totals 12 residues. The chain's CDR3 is CASSDQGFGYTF. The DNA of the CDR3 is TGCGCCAGCAGTGACCAGGGGTTTGGCTACACCTTC.

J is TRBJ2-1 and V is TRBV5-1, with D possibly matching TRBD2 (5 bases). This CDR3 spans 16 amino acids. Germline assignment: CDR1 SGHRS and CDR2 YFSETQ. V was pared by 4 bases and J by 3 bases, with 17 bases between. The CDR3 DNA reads TGCGCCAGCAGCCCGACCTCCGGGAATAACTACAATGAGCAGTTCTTC. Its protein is CASSPTSGNNYNEQFF. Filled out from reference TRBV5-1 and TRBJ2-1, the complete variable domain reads KAGVTQTPRYLIKTRGQQVTLSCSPISGHRSVSWYQQTPGQGLQFLFEYFSETQRNKGNFPGRFSGRQFSNSRSEMNVSTLELGDSALYLCASSPTSGNNYNEQFFGPGTRLTVL.

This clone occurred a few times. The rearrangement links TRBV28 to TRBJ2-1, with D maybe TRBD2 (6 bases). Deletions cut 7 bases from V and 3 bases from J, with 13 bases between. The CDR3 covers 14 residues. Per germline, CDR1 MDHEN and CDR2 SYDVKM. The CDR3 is CASKGREFYNEQFF. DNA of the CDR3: TGTGCCAGCAAGGGGCGGGAATTCTACAATGAGCAGTTCTTC.